The table lists the clone carrying this T cell receptor beta chain with many counts. In germline, CDR1 is MNHEY, CDR2 SVGAGI. The CDR3 has 14 residues. V was cut by 10 bases and J by 3 bases, with 19 bases left in between. By 5'RACE template switching, TCR cDNA was produced, with a universal primer site and UMIs added in the process. TCRdb reprocessed the 5' RACE reads with MiXCR, giving one entry per CDR3 protein. The sample gives 300,000 to 400,000 distinct CDR3 sequences, approximately 3.9% of which show up once; approximately 24% is in the top ten. The data are from a study of T cells after yellow fever vaccination. Study context: SMART-Seq v4 Ultra Low Input served to prepare low-cell-number fractions.

This chain joins TRBV6-5 and TRBJ2-7; possible D gene TRBD1, 6 bases. The input for sequencing was PBMCs, taken 5 days after the yellow fever booster vaccination. The clonotype comes from a man between 18 and 29 years old who received the YFV17D yellow fever vaccine. The CDR3 bases are TGTGCCACCTACTCCGGACAGCGAATCTACGAGCAGTACTTC. Protein sequence: CATYSGQRIYEQYF.